Listed below are T cell receptor beta chains from one sample, sequenced in a study of blood T cell repertoires in COVID-19. Repertoires were generated with immunoSEQ multiplex PCR, while TCRdb's copy carries only in-frame clones and drops some. The profile shows over 250,000 clones, approximately 90% of them singletons. The sequencing input was peripheral blood. These receptors were collected from a man in his sixties who had recovered from COVID-19. Both conserved end residues are part of each CDR3.

V | CDR3
TRBV16 | CASSPGQTGGGYTF
TRBV4-2 | CASSHLGGYGYTF
TRBV18 | CASSPPGQGAVDTQYF
TRBV6-1 | CASSESRGRGAFF
TRBV4-2 | CASSQGRYGYTF
TRBV7-3 | CASSLSKDIHQPQHF
TRBV21-1 | CASSKGRGEKTKRETQYF
TRBV5-4 | CASSSGQVITNYGYTF
TRBV15 | CATSRGQGETYEQYF
TRBV6-5 | CAQLGRSNQPQHF
TRBV9 | CASSVGMGQNYGYTF
TRBV7-9 | CASSTDKTGPDTQYF
TRBV6-1 | CASSEPGGLYEQYF
TRBV6-5 | CASSYSRDTTYEQYF
TRBV14 | CASSRTQGPYEQYF
TRBV6-5 | CASSYGAFYGYTF
TRBV11-2 | CASSFMTGSGNNEQFF
TRBV4-1 | CASSQEASGLDYTDTQYF
TRBV6-1 | CASSDAGTQYGYTF
TRBV7-3 | CASSLMTGSTDTQYF
TRBV5-4 | CASSLIAGRPTDTQYF
TRBV9 | CASSVDLTRGSYEQYF
TRBV6-5 | CASRPGQGAGGELFF
TRBV9 | CASSVGEGYEQYF
TRBV11-2 | CASSFPGQGKYGYTF
TRBV30 | CAWSVRGRDTEAFF
TRBV19 | CASSIDPGAGLRTDTQYF